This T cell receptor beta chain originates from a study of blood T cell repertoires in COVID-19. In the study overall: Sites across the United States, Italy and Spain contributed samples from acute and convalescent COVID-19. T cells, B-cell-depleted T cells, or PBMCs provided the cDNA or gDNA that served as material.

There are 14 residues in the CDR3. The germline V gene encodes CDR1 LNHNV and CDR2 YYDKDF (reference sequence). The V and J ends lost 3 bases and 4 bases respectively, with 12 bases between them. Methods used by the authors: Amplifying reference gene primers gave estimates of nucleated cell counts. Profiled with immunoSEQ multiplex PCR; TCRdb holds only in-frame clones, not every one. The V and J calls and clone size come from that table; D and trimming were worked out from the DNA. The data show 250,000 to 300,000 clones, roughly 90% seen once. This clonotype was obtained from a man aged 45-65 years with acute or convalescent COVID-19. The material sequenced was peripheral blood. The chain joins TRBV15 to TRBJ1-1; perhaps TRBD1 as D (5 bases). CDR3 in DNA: TGTGCCACCAGCAGTCAGGGTGAAGTCACTGAAGCTTTCTTT. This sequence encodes CATSSQGEVTEAFF.